This TCR beta chain came from a study of blood T cell repertoires in COVID-19. Overall study: Acute-phase and convalescent COVID-19 samples originated in the United States, Italy and Spain.

Enrolled through a virtual design, the participants were between roughly 18 and 95 years of age and came from about two dozen US areas. TCRdb's table, derived via immunoSEQ multiplex PCR, lists solely in-frame clones and lacks some. The repertoire holds hundreds of thousands of clones, with roughly 90% as singletons. The V gene lost 3 bases and the J gene lost 7 bases, with 15 bases spanning the gap. Per germline, CDR1 LGHDT and CDR2 YNNKEL (reference sequence). The CDR3 contains 14 residues. Only one count was recorded for this clone. The source is a woman between 50 and 59 years old in a cohort exposed to, infected with or recovered from COVID-19 (not recorded which). Sequenced: PBMCs or T cells enriched from blood (not recorded which). The J gene is TRBJ1-2, the V gene TRBV3-1 (or the pseudogene TRBV3-2); tentative D call: TRBD1 (6 bases). CDR3 protein: CASSHTQQGRGYTF. The CDR3 DNA follows: TGTGCCAGCAGCCACACACAACAGGGTCGTGGCTACACCTTC.